Listed here are 30 T cell receptor beta chains from one sample, sequenced in a study of T cells expressing NK-cell markers. TCRdb reprocessed the 5' RACE reads, with one entry per CDR3 protein and no DNA. The sample's table shows approximately 150,000 distinct CDR3 sequences. The sequencing sample was made of blood T cells: a sorted CD56 or NKG2C T cell subset, CD4+ or CD8+ T cells, or bulk PBMC T cells (not recorded which). These receptor sequences come from a woman between 18 and 69 years old in good health.

This chain links TRBV20-1 with TRBJ1-2. This CDR3 spans 12 amino acids. Per the germline V gene, CDR1 is DFQATT and CDR2 is SNEGSKA (reference sequence). CDR3 loop: CSARTDKYGYTF.

The rearrangement joins TRBV12-3 or TRBV12-4 to TRBJ2-7; TCRdb lists TRBD1, though no DNA is available to test this call. This CDR3 has 15 amino acids. The CDR3 loop reads CASSFPGSSGYEQYF.

The rearrangement uses TRBV20-1 and TRBJ1-1; the TCRdb D gene call, TRBD1, has no DNA to confirm it. The CDR3 sequence is 13 residues long. CDR1 and CDR2 (germline): DFQATT, SNEGSKA (reference sequence). CDR3 protein: CSARRGRGTEAFF.

This chain joins TRBV28 and TRBJ2-1; the D gene TCRdb calls, TRBD2, cannot be checked with no DNA. The germline V gene encodes CDR1 MDHEN and CDR2 SYDVKM. The CDR3 is made up of 15 amino acids. CDR3 amino acids: CASTTRRSTYNEQFF.

The gene calls are TRBV5-1 and TRBJ2-2; the TRBD1 assignment by TCRdb is unverifiable without DNA. This CDR3 spans 19 amino acids. Germline V gene sequence: CDR1 SGHRS, CDR2 YFSETQ. CDR3 residues: CASSRTGTDQGQNTGELFF.

The chain employs TRBV12-5 and TRBJ1-6; the D call of TRBD1 rests on TCRdb alone, since no DNA is present to check it. This CDR3 region has 16 residues. CDR1 and CDR2 from the germline V gene are LGHNT and FRNRAP. The CDR3 is CASGSAFGTGDSPLHF.

This chain connects TRBV12-3 or TRBV12-4 to TRBJ2-7; TCRdb outputs TRBD1, but without DNA this stays unchecked. The CDR3 is 15 residues long. The CDR3 sequence is CASSFGGTGGDEQYF.

This chain uses TRBV3-1 with TRBJ2-2; absent DNA, TCRdb's TRBD1 call cannot be checked. This CDR3 has 16 amino acids. Germline V CDR1 and CDR2: LGHDT, YNNKEL (reference sequence). The chain's CDR3 is CASSPRQVANTGELFF. Filled out from reference TRBV3-1 and TRBJ2-2, the complete variable domain reads DTAVSQTPKYLVTQMGNDKSIKCEQNLGHDTMYWYKQDSKKFLKIMFSYNNKELIINETVPNRFSPKSPDKAHLNLHINSLELGDSAVYFCASSPRQVANTGELFFGEGSRLTVL.

V and J are TRBV27 and TRBJ2-7; the D call from TCRdb, TRBD2, cannot be confirmed without DNA. In germline, CDR1 is MNHEY, CDR2 SMNVEV (reference sequence). The CDR3 spans 16 residues. CDR3: CASSPRAGLAGYEQYF.

J is TRBJ2-7 and V is TRBV20-1; TCRdb outputs TRBD1, but without DNA this stays unchecked. The CDR3 is 12 amino acids. Germline lookup yields CDR1 DFQATT and CDR2 SNEGSKA (reference sequence). Here the CDR3 reads CSAEQGSYEQYF.

V and J are TRBV12-3 or TRBV12-4 and TRBJ2-1; TCRdb's D call, TRBD1, is unchecked because there is no DNA. The CDR3 covers 16 residues. The CDR3 loop reads CASSGLGTGVYNEQFF.

The rearrangement uses TRBV20-1 and TRBJ1-6; TCRdb gives TRBD1 as the D gene, but with no DNA this cannot be confirmed. The CDR3 loop spans 17 amino acids. CDR1 DFQATT and CDR2 SNEGSKA come from the germline V gene (reference sequence). The CDR3 loop reads CSARRTGGSSYNSPLHF.

The chain joins TRBV20-1 to TRBJ1-1. Per the germline V gene, CDR1 is DFQATT and CDR2 is SNEGSKA (reference sequence). CDR3 size: 14 residues. The CDR3 here is CSARDGQLNTEAFF.

The rearrangement joins TRBV3-1 to TRBJ2-3; checking the TCRdb D call of TRBD2 is not possible without DNA. Germline V CDR1 and CDR2: LGHDT, YNNKEL (reference sequence). The CDR3 contains 14 residues. CDR3 residues: CASELAGGGDTQYF.

This chain connects TRBV3-1 to TRBJ2-7. This CDR3 is built from 15 residues. Germline-derived CDR1 and CDR2 are LGHDT and YNNKEL (reference sequence). Here the CDR3 reads CASSPLFGSSYEQYF.

The V call is TRBV12-3 or TRBV12-4, the J call TRBJ2-1; TCRdb selects TRBD1, and the lack of DNA leaves this call unchecked. This CDR3 is built from 17 residues. The CDR3 spells CASSSTSTGRLAGEQFF.

This sequence joins TRBV7-8 and TRBJ2-7; TCRdb lists TRBD1, though no DNA is available to test this call. Germline lookup yields CDR1 SGHVS and CDR2 FQNEAQ. This CDR3 has 16 residues. The CDR3 here is CASSPKQDRAGPEQYF.

This rearrangement joins TRBV5-1 to TRBJ1-1; TCRdb outputs TRBD1, but without DNA this stays unchecked. This CDR3 has 16 amino acids. Per the germline V gene, CDR1 is SGHRS and CDR2 is YFSETQ. The CDR3 spells CASSLETGVGYTEAFF. Full variable domain (rest looked up from reference TRBV5-1 and TRBJ1-1): KAGVTQTPRYLIKTRGQQVTLSCSPISGHRSVSWYQQTPGQGLQFLFEYFSETQRNKGNFPGRFSGRQFSNSRSEMNVSTLELGDSALYLCASSLETGVGYTEAFFGQGTRLTVV.

The J gene is TRBJ2-1, the V gene TRBV7-8; the TCRdb call, TRBD2, lacks DNA for checking. Germline values: CDR1 SGHVS, CDR2 FQNEAQ. CDR3 length equals 17 residues. The CDR3 spells CASSPRAYTGVHNEQFF.

The chain has TRBV7-3 and TRBJ1-1; the D gene TCRdb calls, TRBD1, cannot be checked with no DNA. The V gene's germline CDR1 is SGHTA and CDR2 FQGTGA. The CDR3 is 15 residues long. The CDR3 is CASQLKLGLNTEAFF.

This chain joins TRBV29-1 and TRBJ2-1; TCRdb's D call of TRBD1 is untestable without DNA. Germline CDR1 reads SQVTM; CDR2 reads ANQGSEA. CDR3 length equals 13 residues. CDR3: CSARDSSYNEQFF.

This chain joins TRBV9 and TRBJ2-2; TCRdb calls TRBD1, which cannot be checked without DNA. This CDR3 spans 16 amino acids. The V gene's germline CDR1 is SGDLS and CDR2 YYNGEE. CDR3 in amino acids: CASSAETGWNTGELFF.

The V gene is TRBV20-1, the J gene TRBJ2-7; the TRBD1 assignment by TCRdb is unverifiable without DNA. CDR3 length: 12 residues. Germline V gives CDR1 DFQATT, CDR2 SNEGSKA (reference sequence). The CDR3 sequence: CSAWDRAYEQYF.

The gene calls are TRBV18 and TRBJ2-6. Looked up from germline, CDR1 is KGHSH and CDR2 is LQKENI. CDR3 length equals 13 residues. CDR3 amino acids: CASRGSGANVLTF.

V is TRBV6-6 and J is TRBJ1-2; TCRdb lists TRBD1, though no DNA is available to test this call. The CDR3 has 13 residues. The germline gives CDR1 MNHNY, CDR2 SVGAGI (reference sequence). The CDR3 reads CATSQGADYGYTF.

The rearrangement joins TRBV7-2 to TRBJ2-1; the D call of TRBD2 rests on TCRdb alone, since no DNA is present to check it. Germline V lookup: CDR1 SGHTA, CDR2 FQGNSA. This CDR3 has 15 amino acids. The chain's CDR3 is CASSLAARTNNEQFF.

V is TRBV27 and J is TRBJ2-7; TCRdb outputs TRBD2, but without DNA this stays unchecked. The CDR3 covers 14 residues. Germline CDR1 MNHEY, CDR2 SMNVEV (reference sequence). CDR3 protein: CASSLSLADYEQYF.

The chain couples TRBV24-1 to TRBJ2-1; TCRdb indicates TRBD2, and absent DNA this call remains unverified. Germline-derived CDR1 and CDR2 are KGHDR and SFDVKD. The CDR3 extends over 17 amino acids. The CDR3: CATSDPGTSGINNEQFF.

The V gene is TRBV3-1, the J gene TRBJ2-2; the D gene TCRdb calls, TRBD1, cannot be checked with no DNA. The CDR3 spans 16 residues. Germline loops: CDR1 LGHDT, CDR2 YNNKEL (reference sequence). Here the CDR3 reads CASSQGGGRGTGELFF.

This chain uses TRBV7-6 with TRBJ2-3; TCRdb's D call of TRBD1 is untestable without DNA. This CDR3 has 15 amino acids. The germline CDR1 and CDR2 sequences are SGHVS and FNYEAQ. The CDR3 protein is CASSPLGGDTDTQYF. Full variable domain (outside the CDR3, taken from reference TRBV7-6 and TRBJ2-3): GAGVSQSPRYKVTKRGQDVALRCDPISGHVSLYWYRQALGQGPEFLTYFNYEAQQDKSGLPNDRFSAERPEGSISTLTIQRTEQRDSAMYRCASSPLGGDTDTQYFGPGTRLTVL.